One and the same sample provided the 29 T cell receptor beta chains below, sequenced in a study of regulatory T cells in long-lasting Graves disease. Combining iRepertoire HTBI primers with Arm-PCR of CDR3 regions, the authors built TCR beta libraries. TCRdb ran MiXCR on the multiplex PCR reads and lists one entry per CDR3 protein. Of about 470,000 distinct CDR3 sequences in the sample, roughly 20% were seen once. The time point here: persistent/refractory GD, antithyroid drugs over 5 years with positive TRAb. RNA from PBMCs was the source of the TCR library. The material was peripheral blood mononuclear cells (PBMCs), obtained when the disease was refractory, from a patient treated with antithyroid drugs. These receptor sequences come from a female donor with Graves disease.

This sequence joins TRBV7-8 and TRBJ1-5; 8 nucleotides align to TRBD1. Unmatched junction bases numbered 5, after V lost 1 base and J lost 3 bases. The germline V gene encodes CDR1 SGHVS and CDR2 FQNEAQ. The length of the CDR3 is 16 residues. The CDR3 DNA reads TGTGCCAGCAGCTTAGGCGGACAGGGAAACAATCAGCCCCAGCATTTT. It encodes CASSLGGQGNNQPQHF.

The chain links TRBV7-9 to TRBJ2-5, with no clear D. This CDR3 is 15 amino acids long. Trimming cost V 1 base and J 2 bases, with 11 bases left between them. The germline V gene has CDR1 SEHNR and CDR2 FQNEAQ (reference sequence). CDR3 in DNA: TGTGCCAGCAGCTTAGTCTTGTCAGCTCAAGAGACCCAGTACTTC. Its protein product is CASSLVLSAQETQYF.

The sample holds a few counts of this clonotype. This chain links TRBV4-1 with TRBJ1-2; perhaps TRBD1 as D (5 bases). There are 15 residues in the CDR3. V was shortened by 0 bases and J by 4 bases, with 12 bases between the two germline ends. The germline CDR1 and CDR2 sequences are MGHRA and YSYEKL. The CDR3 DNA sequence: TGCGCCAGCAGCCAAGACCGGGACTACTTCTATGGCTACACCTTC. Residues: CASSQDRDYFYGYTF.

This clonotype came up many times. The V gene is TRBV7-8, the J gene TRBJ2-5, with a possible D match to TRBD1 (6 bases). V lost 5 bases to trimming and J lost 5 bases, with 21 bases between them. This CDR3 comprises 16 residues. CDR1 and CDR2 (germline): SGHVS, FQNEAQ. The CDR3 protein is CASSPSRAGAWETQYF. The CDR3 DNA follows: TGTGCCAGCAGCCCATCCCGGGCAGGGGCATGGGAGACCCAGTACTTC.

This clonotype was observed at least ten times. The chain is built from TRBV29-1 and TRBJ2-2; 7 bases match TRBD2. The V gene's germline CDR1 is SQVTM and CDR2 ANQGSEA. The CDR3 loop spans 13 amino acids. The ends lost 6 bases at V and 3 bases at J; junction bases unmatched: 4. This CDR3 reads CSVWAGDTGELFF. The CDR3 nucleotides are TGCAGCGTCTGGGCGGGGGACACCGGGGAGCTGTTTTTT.

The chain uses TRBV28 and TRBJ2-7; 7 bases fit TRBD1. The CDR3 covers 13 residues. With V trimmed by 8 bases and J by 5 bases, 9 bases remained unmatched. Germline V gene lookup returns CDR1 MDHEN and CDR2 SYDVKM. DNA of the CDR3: TGTGCCAGCCAGAGAAACAGGGGCCACGAGCAGTACTTC. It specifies CASQRNRGHEQYF.

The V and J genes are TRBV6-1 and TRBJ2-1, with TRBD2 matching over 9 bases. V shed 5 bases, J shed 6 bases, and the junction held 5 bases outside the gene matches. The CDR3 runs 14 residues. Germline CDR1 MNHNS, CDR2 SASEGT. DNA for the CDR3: TGTGCCAGCAGTAGGACTAGCGTCCGCAATGAGCAGTTCTTC. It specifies CASSRTSVRNEQFF.

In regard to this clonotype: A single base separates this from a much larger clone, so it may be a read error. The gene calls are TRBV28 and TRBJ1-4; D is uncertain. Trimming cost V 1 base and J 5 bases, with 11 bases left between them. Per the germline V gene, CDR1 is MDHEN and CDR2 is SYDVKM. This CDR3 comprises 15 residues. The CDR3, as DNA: TGTGCCAGCAGTTTATTACGACGATTAAATGAAAAACTGTTTTTT. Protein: CASSLLRRLNEKLFF.

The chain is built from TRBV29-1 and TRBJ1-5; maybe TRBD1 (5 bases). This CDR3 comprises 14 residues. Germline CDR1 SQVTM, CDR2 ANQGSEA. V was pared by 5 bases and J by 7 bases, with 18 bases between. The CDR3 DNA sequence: TGCAGCGTTTCCGGGACCCACGTAAAACAGCCCCAGCATTTT. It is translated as CSVSGTHVKQPQHF.

CDR3 bases: TGCAGCGCAAAATCGAGGGGTTCCTACGAGCAGTACTTC. Protein product: CSAKSRGSYEQYF. The chain links TRBV29-1 to TRBJ2-7; D may correspond to TRBD1 or TRBD2 (5 bases each). This CDR3 region has 13 residues. Trimming pared 7 bases from V and 1 base from J, leaving 14 bases between. Germline V lookup: CDR1 SQVTM, CDR2 ANQGSEA.

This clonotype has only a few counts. This chain's CDR3 is CSIRKVATEAFF. CDR3 nucleotide sequence: TGCAGCATTCGGAAGGTGGCCACTGAAGCTTTCTTT. The chain carries TRBV29-1 and TRBJ1-1; D is ambiguous. The germline V gene encodes CDR1 SQVTM and CDR2 ANQGSEA. Trimming took off 8 bases at V and 4 bases at J, with 14 bases between the two ends. The CDR3 extends over 12 amino acids.

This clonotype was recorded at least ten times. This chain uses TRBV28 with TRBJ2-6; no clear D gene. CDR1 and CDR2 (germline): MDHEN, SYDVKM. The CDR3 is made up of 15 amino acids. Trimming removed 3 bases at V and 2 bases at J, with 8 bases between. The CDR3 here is CASSFRTAGANVLTF. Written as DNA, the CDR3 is TGTGCCAGCAGTTTTCGCACCGCTGGGGCCAACGTCCTGACTTTC.

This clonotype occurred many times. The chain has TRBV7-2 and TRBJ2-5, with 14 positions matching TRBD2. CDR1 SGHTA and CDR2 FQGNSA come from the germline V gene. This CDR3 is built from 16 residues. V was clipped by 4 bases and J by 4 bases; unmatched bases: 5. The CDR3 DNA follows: TGTGCCAGCAGCTCCAATGGACTAGCGGGAGGAGAGACCCAGTACTTC. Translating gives CASSSNGLAGGETQYF.

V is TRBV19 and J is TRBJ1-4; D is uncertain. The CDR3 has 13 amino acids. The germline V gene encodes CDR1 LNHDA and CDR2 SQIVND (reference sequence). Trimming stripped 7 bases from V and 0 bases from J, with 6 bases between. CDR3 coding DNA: TGTGCCAGTAACCGTGCAACTAATGAAAAACTGTTTTTT. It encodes CASNRATNEKLFF.

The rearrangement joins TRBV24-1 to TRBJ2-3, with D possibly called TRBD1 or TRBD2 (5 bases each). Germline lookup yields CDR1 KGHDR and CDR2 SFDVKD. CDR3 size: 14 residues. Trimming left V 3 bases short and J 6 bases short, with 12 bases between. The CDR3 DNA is TGTGCCACCAGTGATCCGGGGCCGAAGGATACGCAGTATTTT. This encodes CATSDPGPKDTQYF.

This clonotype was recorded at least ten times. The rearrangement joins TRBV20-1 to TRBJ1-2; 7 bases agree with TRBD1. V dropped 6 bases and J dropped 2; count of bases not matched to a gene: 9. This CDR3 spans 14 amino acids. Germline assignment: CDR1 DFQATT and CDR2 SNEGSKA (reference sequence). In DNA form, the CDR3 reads TGCAGTGCCCCCCCCCAGGACAGGAACTATGGCTACACCTTC. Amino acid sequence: CSAPPQDRNYGYTF.

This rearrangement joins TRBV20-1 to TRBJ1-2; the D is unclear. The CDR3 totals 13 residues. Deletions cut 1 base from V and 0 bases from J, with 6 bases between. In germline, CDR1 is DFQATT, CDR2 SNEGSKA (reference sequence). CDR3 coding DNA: TGCAGTGCTAGAGCCCCGCCTAACTATGGCTACACCTTC. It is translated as CSARAPPNYGYTF.

The DNA for the CDR3 is TGCGCCAGCAGCTCAGCCTCAGGGGGCTACTATGGCTACACCTTC. Protein product: CASSSASGGYYGYTF. The chain joins TRBV5-1 to TRBJ1-2; TRBD1 aligns across 8 bases. Germline V gene sequence: CDR1 SGHRS, CDR2 YFSETQ. This CDR3 contains 15 residues. V dropped 3 bases and J dropped 3; count of bases not matched to a gene: 7.

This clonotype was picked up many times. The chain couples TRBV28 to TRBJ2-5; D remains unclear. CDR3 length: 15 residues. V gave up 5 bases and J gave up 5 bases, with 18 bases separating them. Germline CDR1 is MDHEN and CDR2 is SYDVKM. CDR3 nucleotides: TGTGCCAGCAGTCCTCTAGGAATGTTCGGGGAGACCCAGTACTTC. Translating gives CASSPLGMFGETQYF.

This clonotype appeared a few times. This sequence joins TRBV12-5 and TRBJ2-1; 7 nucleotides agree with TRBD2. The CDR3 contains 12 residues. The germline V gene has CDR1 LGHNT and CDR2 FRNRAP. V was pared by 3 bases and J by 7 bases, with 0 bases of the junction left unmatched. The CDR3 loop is CASGFSGNEQFF. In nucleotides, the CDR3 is TGTGCTAGTGGTTTTAGCGGGAATGAGCAGTTCTTC. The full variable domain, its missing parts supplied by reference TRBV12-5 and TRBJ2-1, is DARVTQTPRHKVTEMGQEVTMRCQPILGHNTVFWYRQTMMQGLELLAYFRNRAPLDDSGMPKDRFSAEMPDATLATLKIQPSEPRDSAVYFCASGFSGNEQFFGPGTRLTVL.

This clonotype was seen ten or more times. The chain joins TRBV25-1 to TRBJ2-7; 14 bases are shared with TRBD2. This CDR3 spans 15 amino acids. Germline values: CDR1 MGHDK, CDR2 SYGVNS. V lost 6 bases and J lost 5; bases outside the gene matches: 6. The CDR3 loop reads CASSRGLAGVNEQYF. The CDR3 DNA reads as TGTGCCAGCAGCAGGGGACTAGCGGGAGTCAACGAGCAGTACTTC.

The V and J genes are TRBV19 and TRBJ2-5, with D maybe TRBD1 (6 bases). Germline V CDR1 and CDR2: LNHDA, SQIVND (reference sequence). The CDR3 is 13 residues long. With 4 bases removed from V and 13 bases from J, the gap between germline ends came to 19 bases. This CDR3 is CASSSVDRPVRYF. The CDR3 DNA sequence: TGTGCCAGTAGTAGCGTCGACAGGCCCGTCCGGTACTTC.

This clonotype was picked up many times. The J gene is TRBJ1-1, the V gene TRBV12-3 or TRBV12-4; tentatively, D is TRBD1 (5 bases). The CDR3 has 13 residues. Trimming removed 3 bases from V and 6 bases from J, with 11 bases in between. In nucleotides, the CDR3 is TGTGCCAGCAGTTTTAGGGGTAGCGCTGAAGCTTTCTTT. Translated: CASSFRGSAEAFF.

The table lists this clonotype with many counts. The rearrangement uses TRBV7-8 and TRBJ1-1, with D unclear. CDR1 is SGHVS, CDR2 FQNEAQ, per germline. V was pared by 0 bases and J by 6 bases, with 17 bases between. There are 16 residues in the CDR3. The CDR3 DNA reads TGTGCCAGCAGCTTAGCCCCGGGCTTCGAGACTTCTGAAGCTTTCTTT. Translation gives CASSLAPGFETSEAFF.

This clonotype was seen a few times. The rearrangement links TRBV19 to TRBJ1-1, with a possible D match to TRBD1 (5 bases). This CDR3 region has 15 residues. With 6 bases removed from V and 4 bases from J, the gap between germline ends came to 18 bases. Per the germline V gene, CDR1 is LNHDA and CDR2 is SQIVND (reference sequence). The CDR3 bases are TGTGCCAGTAGCCCCATTGTCGGGGGTGCCACTGAAGCTTTCTTT. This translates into CASSPIVGGATEAFF.

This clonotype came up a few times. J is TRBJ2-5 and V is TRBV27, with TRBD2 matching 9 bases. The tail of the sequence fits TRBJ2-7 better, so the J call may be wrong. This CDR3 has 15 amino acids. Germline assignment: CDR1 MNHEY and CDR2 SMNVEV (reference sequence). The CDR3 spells CASSYLAGNSYEQYF. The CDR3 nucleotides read TGTGCCAGCAGTTATCTAGCGGGGAACTCCTACGAGCAGTACTTC.

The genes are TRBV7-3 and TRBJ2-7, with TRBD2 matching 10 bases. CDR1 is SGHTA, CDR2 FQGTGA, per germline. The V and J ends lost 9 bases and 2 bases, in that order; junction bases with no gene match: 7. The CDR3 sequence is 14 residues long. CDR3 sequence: CARSPSGRAYEQYF. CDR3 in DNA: TGTGCCAGGAGCCCAAGCGGGAGGGCCTACGAGCAGTACTTC.

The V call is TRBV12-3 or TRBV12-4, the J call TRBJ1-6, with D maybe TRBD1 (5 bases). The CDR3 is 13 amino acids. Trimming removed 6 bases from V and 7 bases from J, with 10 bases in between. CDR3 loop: CASRNRQNSPLHF. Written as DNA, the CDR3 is TGTGCCAGCAGGAATAGACAGAATTCACCCCTCCACTTT.

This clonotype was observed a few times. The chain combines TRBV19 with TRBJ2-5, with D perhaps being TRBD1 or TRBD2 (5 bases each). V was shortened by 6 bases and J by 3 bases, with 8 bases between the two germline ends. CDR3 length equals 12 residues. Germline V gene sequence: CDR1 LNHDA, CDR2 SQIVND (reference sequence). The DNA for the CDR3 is TGTGCCAGTAGGGGACCGAAAGAGACCCAGTACTTC. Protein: CASRGPKETQYF.